This T cell receptor (beta chain) was profiled in a study of blood T cells in healthy people across ages. Study as a whole: Capturing about one barcoded beta molecule per two T cells was achieved by template switching. Study-wide results and limits: Percentage of naive T cells showed a strong correlation with TCR beta diversity.

The second PCR ran roughly 6 to 12 cycles with a sample-barcoded 5' primer and J-beta primers. TCRdb fed the 5' RACE reads into MiXCR, producing one record per CDR3 protein. Among about 1.8 million distinct CDR3 sequences listed, approximately 50% were seen once. The CDR3 length is 13 residues. Trimming stripped 5 bases from V and 4 bases from J, with 9 bases between. In germline, CDR1 is SGHNT, CDR2 YYREEE (reference sequence). A note on this clonotype: The antigen remains unidentified.

Peripheral blood was drawn, around 9.4 milliliters per donor. Sequenced: blood. The TCR sequence derives from a middle-aged woman in good health. V and J are TRBV5-4 and TRBJ1-4, with unresolved D. CDR3 region: CASSTRLNEKLFF. The DNA for the CDR3 is TGTGCCAGCAGTACCAGGCTTAATGAAAAACTGTTTTTT.